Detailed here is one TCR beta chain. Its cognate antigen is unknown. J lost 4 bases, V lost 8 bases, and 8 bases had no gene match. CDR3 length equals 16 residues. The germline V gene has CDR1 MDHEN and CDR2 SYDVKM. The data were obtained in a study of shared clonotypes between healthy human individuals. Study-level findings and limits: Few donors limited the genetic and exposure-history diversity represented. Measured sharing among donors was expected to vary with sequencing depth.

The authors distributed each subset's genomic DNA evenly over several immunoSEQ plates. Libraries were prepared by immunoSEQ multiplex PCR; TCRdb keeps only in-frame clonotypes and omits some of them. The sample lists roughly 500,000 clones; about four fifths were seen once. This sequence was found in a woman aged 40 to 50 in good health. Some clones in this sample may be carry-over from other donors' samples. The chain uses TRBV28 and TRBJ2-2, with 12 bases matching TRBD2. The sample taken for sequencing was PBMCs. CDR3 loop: CASLGLAGMITGELFF. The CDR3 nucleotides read TGTGCCAGCCTAGGACTAGCGGGAATGATCACCGGGGAGCTGTTTTTT.